Listed here are 30 T cell receptor beta chains from one sample, sequenced in a study of a mutant IDH1 vaccine in newly diagnosed glioma. These receptors are not linked to any known antigen. Assay used: immunoSEQ multiplex PCR; TCRdb lists only in-frame clones, some missing. The sample has roughly 38,000 clones, approximately 86% seen once. Documented time point: week 47, end of study. The study gave 300 ug of mutant IDH1 20-mer peptide per vaccine dose, with topical imiquimod. Source: PBMCs, taken from a glioma patient whose treatment included an IDH1 peptide vaccine. All receptors come from a man younger than 35 with glioma. Some clones in this sample may be carry-over from other donors' samples.

This chain uses TRBV2 with TRBJ2-7; D may be TRBD1 or TRBD2 (5 bases each). Trimming removed 3 bases from V and 2 bases from J, with 14 bases in between. The CDR3 is 15 residues long. Germline CDR1 reads SNHLY; CDR2 reads FYNNEI. The CDR3 spells CASSDWDPVTYEQYF. The DNA for the CDR3 is TGTGCCAGCAGTGATTGGGACCCCGTAACCTACGAGCAGTACTTC.

The CDR3 protein is CASSQEDGTVLGYTF. The CDR3 nucleotides read TGCGCCAGCAGCCAAGAGGACGGGACAGTACTCGGCTACACCTTC. This sequence joins TRBV4-1 and TRBJ1-2; 7 nucleotides match TRBD1. The germline CDR1 and CDR2 sequences are MGHRA and YSYEKL. This CDR3 has 15 residues. With 0 bases clipped from V and 8 bases from J, the junction kept 9 bases outside the gene matches.

This clone was seen a single time. The chain recombines TRBV5-5 with TRBJ2-2; 10 nucleotides agree with TRBD1. V shed 4 bases, J shed 4 bases, and the junction held 4 bases outside the gene matches. The CDR3 runs to 15 residues. Germline CDR1 SGHKS, CDR2 YYEKEE (reference sequence). CDR3 loop: CASSRTGGFTGELFF. The CDR3, as DNA: TGTGCCAGCAGCAGGACAGGGGGATTCACCGGGGAGCTGTTTTTT.

V usage is TRBV7-9 and J usage is TRBJ1-2, with D unresolved. Germline V gene sequence: CDR1 SEHNR, CDR2 FQNEAQ (reference sequence). V was clipped by 6 bases and J by 4 bases, with 15 bases between them. The CDR3 is 14 residues long. The CDR3 DNA follows: TGTGCCAGCAGTATGGACGGTAGGCTCTATGGCTACACCTTC. As protein: CASSMDGRLYGYTF.

This clone was found a few times. In DNA form, the CDR3 reads TGTGCCAGCAGTTCTCAGCAGAACACTGAAGCTTTCTTT. Translating it yields CASSSQQNTEAFF. The genes are TRBV2 and TRBJ1-1; D is undetermined. The CDR3 extends over 13 amino acids. V lost 5 bases, J lost 1 base, and 8 bases lay in between. CDR1 and CDR2 from the germline V gene are SNHLY and FYNNEI. Filled out from reference TRBV2 and TRBJ1-1, the complete variable domain reads EPEVTQTPSHQVTQMGQEVILRCVPISNHLYFYWYRQILGQKVEFLVSFYNNEISEKSEIFDDQFSVERPDGSNFTLKIRSTKLEDSAMYFCASSSQQNTEAFFGQGTRLTVV.

The chain couples TRBV4-3 to TRBJ2-7; D unclear. The V gene's germline CDR1 is LGHNA and CDR2 YSLEER. V was trimmed by 1 base and J by 0 bases, leaving 10 bases between them. The CDR3 totals 15 residues. CDR3 nucleotide sequence: TGCGCCAGCAGCCAAGGGCCCCTTAGCTCCTACGAGCAGTACTTC. This gives the protein CASSQGPLSSYEQYF.

The rearrangement uses TRBV7-8 and TRBJ2-3, with 10 bases aligning to TRBD2. The V gene end was trimmed by 5 bases and the J gene end by 5 bases; junction bases not matched to a gene: 7. Looked up from germline, CDR1 is SGHVS and CDR2 is FQNEAQ. The CDR3 runs 15 residues. CDR3 sequence reads: CASSALAGGGDTQYF. The DNA of the CDR3 is TGTGCCAGCAGCGCATTAGCGGGAGGTGGAGATACGCAGTATTTT.

The chain links TRBV2 to TRBJ1-2; D may be TRBD1 (5 bases). Germline V gene lookup returns CDR1 SNHLY and CDR2 FYNNEI. The length of the CDR3 is 13 residues. V was pared by 4 bases and J by 4 bases, with 10 bases between. The CDR3 sequence: CASSGGTLYGYTF. CDR3 nucleotide sequence: TGTGCCAGCAGTGGGGGCACCCTCTATGGCTACACCTTC.

J is TRBJ2-3 and V is TRBV6-5, with D tentatively TRBD1 or TRBD2 (5 bases each). The V end was cut by 6 bases, the J end by 6 bases, with 13 bases between. Germline V lookup: CDR1 MNHEY, CDR2 SVGAGI. CDR3 length equals 13 residues. CDR3 coding DNA: TGTGCCAGCAGAGGGACCGCCCTGGATACGCAGTATTTT. Translated, it gives CASRGTALDTQYF.

This chain uses TRBV6-1 with TRBJ1-5; 9 positions match TRBD1. J gave up 4 bases and V 5 bases, and 3 bases lay outside the gene matches. This CDR3 has 14 amino acids. Germline lookup yields CDR1 MNHNS and CDR2 SASEGT. In DNA form, the CDR3 reads TGTGCCAGCAGTTTCGACAGGGGGAATCAGCCCCAGCATTTT. Its protein is CASSFDRGNQPQHF.

The J gene is TRBJ1-4, the V gene TRBV29-1; perhaps TRBD1 as D (5 bases). Germline CDR1 and CDR2: SQVTM and ANQGSEA. This CDR3 comprises 14 residues. V lost 4 bases and J lost 5, with 14 bases in between. This chain's CDR3 is CSVGKTGTNEKLFF. CDR3 DNA sequence: TGCAGCGTTGGGAAAACAGGCACAAATGAAAAACTGTTTTTT.

This rearrangement joins TRBV7-2 to TRBJ1-6, with 9 bases that match TRBD1. The CDR3 has 16 amino acids. Germline CDR1 reads SGHTA; CDR2 reads FQGNSA. V was clipped by 5 bases and J by 4 bases; unmatched bases: 6. DNA of the CDR3: TGTGCCAGCAGCACTCCGGACAGGGGTTATAATTCACCCCTCCACTTT. Amino acid sequence: CASSTPDRGYNSPLHF.

J is TRBJ2-2 and V is TRBV7-2; TRBD2 agrees at 7 bases. CDR3 length equals 16 residues. The V segment lost 8 bases and the J segment 7 bases; nucleotides outside the gene matches: 16. From germline, CDR1 is SGHTA and CDR2 FQGNSA. CDR3 sequence (DNA): TGTGCCAGCCTTGGCGGGCAAAGGACGGGGGGCGGGGAGCTGTTTTTT. Translation: CASLGGQRTGGGELFF.

The chain recombines TRBV7-2 with TRBJ2-2, with D hard to call. This CDR3 contains 14 residues. In germline, CDR1 is SGHTA, CDR2 FQGNSA. Trimming took off 1 base at V and 6 bases at J, with 9 bases between the two ends. CDR3 loop: CASSLVRLPGELFF. The CDR3 DNA is TGTGCCAGCAGCTTAGTGCGGCTTCCCGGGGAGCTGTTTTTT.

V and J are TRBV6-5 and TRBJ2-2; TRBD2 matches 7 bases. Germline V gene lookup returns CDR1 MNHEY and CDR2 SVGAGI. This CDR3 region has 14 residues. With V trimmed by 8 bases and J by 3 bases, 6 bases remained unmatched. Here the CDR3 reads CASGPRGDTGELFF. The CDR3 bases are TGTGCCAGCGGACCCCGGGGGGACACCGGGGAGCTGTTTTTT.

This rearrangement joins TRBV5-1 to TRBJ2-5; possibly TRBD1 or TRBD2 for D (5 bases each). The CDR3 covers 12 residues. Between the trimmed V and J ends, which lost 7 bases and 5 bases, there was a span of 12 bases. Germline V lookup: CDR1 SGHRS, CDR2 YFSETQ. DNA of the CDR3: TGCGCCAGCGTGGGAGCAGGGGAGACCCAGTACTTC. It specifies CASVGAGETQYF.

V and J are TRBV5-1 and TRBJ1-1, with D uncertain. Per germline, CDR1 SGHRS and CDR2 YFSETQ. There are 11 residues in the CDR3. V dropped 0 bases and J dropped 8 bases, with 5 bases sitting between them. In DNA form, the CDR3 reads TGCGCCAGCAGCTTGGGGCGGGAAGCTTTCTTT. Its protein product is CASSLGREAFF. The complete variable domain, with remaining parts taken from reference TRBV5-1 and TRBJ1-1, reads KAGVTQTPRYLIKTRGQQVTLSCSPISGHRSVSWYQQTPGQGLQFLFEYFSETQRNKGNFPGRFSGRQFSNSRSEMNVSTLELGDSALYLCASSLGREAFFGQGTRLTVV.

This rearrangement joins TRBV6-5 to TRBJ2-7; D is ambiguous. Looked up from germline, CDR1 is MNHEY and CDR2 is SVGAGI. V was shortened by 0 bases and J by 0 bases, with 12 bases between the two germline ends. The CDR3 spans 16 residues. CDR3 DNA: TGTGCCAGCAGTTACTCAGGGCTCTCCAGCTCCTACGAGCAGTACTTC. It encodes CASSYSGLSSSYEQYF.

This clone was seen a few times. V and J are TRBV4-1 and TRBJ1-2; weak D call: TRBD1 (6 bases). This CDR3 has 16 residues. V was shortened by 0 bases and J by 6 bases, with 17 bases between the two germline ends. Germline loops: CDR1 MGHRA, CDR2 YSYEKL. This CDR3 is CASSQDQGGGINGYTF. CDR3 coding DNA: TGCGCCAGCAGCCAAGATCAAGGAGGGGGAATAAATGGCTACACCTTC.

This chain uses TRBV7-2 with TRBJ1-2; D is undetermined. The CDR3 has 14 residues. CDR1 is SGHTA and CDR2 is FQGNSA in the germline V gene. V lost 5 bases to trimming and J lost 8 bases, with 18 bases between them. The CDR3 DNA reads TGTGCCAGCAGCCCCGACGTGAAGGGATGGGGCTACACCTTC. Translated: CASSPDVKGWGYTF.

Only a few counts were recorded for this clone. The rearrangement uses TRBV4-1 and TRBJ1-1; TRBD1 matches at 9 bases. Germline CDR1 reads MGHRA; CDR2 reads YSYEKL. The CDR3 has 15 residues. The trim removed 3 bases at V and 5 bases at J, leaving 7 bases unmatched. CDR3 region: CASSHPGQGRTEAFF. DNA for the CDR3: TGCGCCAGCAGCCATCCTGGACAGGGGAGGACTGAAGCTTTCTTT.

The table lists this clone with a few counts. The gene calls are TRBV28 and TRBJ2-7; D uncertain. Trimming cost V 6 bases and J 3 bases, with 18 bases left between them. Germline-derived CDR1 and CDR2 are MDHEN and SYDVKM. The CDR3 totals 15 residues. The CDR3 reads CASSPALNVVYEQYF. In DNA, the CDR3 is TGTGCCAGCAGCCCCGCCCTCAACGTTGTCTACGAGCAGTACTTC.

The chain joins TRBV5-1 to TRBJ1-1, with D possibly TRBD1 on 5 matching bases. CDR1 and CDR2 from the germline V gene are SGHRS and YFSETQ. The V end was cut by 4 bases, the J end by 3 bases, with 13 bases between. This CDR3 is 14 amino acids long. This chain's CDR3 is CASSGGGSYTEAFF. CDR3 in DNA: TGCGCCAGCAGCGGTGGGGGGAGTTACACTGAAGCTTTCTTT.

The genes are TRBV6-5 and TRBJ1-5; 7 bases agree with TRBD1. This CDR3 is built from 15 residues. V lost 5 bases to trimming and J lost 3 bases; unmatched junction nucleotides: 7. Germline CDR1 is MNHEY and CDR2 is SVGAGI. The CDR3 bases are TGTGCCAGCAGTCCCGGACAGGTGAACAATCAGCCCCAGCATTTT. Translating it yields CASSPGQVNNQPQHF.

CDR3 loop: CASSSNGQAGHTEAFF. The CDR3 nucleotides read TGTGCCAGCAGTTCAAACGGACAGGCCGGGCACACTGAAGCTTTCTTT. The chain is built from TRBV6-6 and TRBJ1-1; 7 positions agree with TRBD1. From germline, CDR1 is MNHNY and CDR2 SVGAGI (reference sequence). The CDR3 covers 16 residues. Trimming cost V 4 bases and J 3 bases; bases outside gene matches: 11.

The chain uses TRBV4-1 and TRBJ1-2; tentative D call: TRBD1 (5 bases). Trimming cost V 0 bases and J 4 bases, with 9 bases left between them. This CDR3 region has 14 residues. The V gene's germline CDR1 is MGHRA and CDR2 YSYEKL. CDR3: CASSQDPTVYGYTF. For the CDR3, the DNA is TGCGCCAGCAGCCAAGATCCGACAGTCTATGGCTACACCTTC.

CDR3 in DNA: TGTGCCAGCTCACCAATCGTCCAGGGGAGAAATGAGCAGTTCTTC. Translating it yields CASSPIVQGRNEQFF. The chain employs TRBV18 and TRBJ2-1; the D gene is possibly TRBD1 (6 bases). Germline V gives CDR1 KGHSH, CDR2 LQKENI. The CDR3 is 15 residues long. V lost 2 bases and J lost 7, with 15 bases in between.

This chain joins TRBV2 and TRBJ2-1, with D perhaps TRBD1 or TRBD2 (5 bases each). This CDR3 has 15 amino acids. Germline CDR1 and CDR2: SNHLY and FYNNEI. Trimming took off 1 base at V and 7 bases at J, with 14 bases between the two ends. CDR3 DNA sequence: TGTGCCAGCAGTGAAGGGGGGTGGACGGGAAATGAGCAGTTCTTC. Protein sequence: CASSEGGWTGNEQFF.

V usage is TRBV7-2 and J usage is TRBJ2-1; possible D gene TRBD1, 5 bases. V was shortened by 5 bases and J by 4 bases, with 9 bases between the two germline ends. CDR1 SGHTA and CDR2 FQGNSA come from the germline V gene. CDR3 length equals 13 residues. This chain's CDR3 is CASSSDRYNEQFF. CDR3 bases: TGTGCCAGCAGCAGCGACAGATACAATGAGCAGTTCTTC.

The rearrangement joins TRBV29-1 to TRBJ1-2; tentative D call: TRBD1 (5 bases). Trimming stripped 4 bases from V and 7 bases from J, with 13 bases between. Germline V gene data show CDR1 as SQVTM and CDR2 as ANQGSEA. The CDR3 spans 12 residues. The CDR3 region is CSVAGRQSGYTF. CDR3 coding DNA: TGCAGCGTTGCCGGGAGACAGTCTGGCTACACCTTC.